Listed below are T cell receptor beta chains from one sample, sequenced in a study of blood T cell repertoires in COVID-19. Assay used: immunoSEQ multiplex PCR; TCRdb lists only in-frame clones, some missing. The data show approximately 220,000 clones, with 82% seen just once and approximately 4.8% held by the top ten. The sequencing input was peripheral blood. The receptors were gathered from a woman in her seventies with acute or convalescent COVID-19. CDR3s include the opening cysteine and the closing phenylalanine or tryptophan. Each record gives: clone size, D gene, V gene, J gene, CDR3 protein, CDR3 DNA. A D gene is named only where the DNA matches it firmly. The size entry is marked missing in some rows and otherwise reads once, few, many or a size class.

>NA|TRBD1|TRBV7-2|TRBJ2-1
CASSLDRGSYNEQFF
TGTGCCAGCAGCTTAGACAGGGGCTCCTACAATGAGCAGTTCTTC
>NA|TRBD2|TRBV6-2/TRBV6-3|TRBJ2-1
CASSYSGLAGGSFF
TGTGCCAGCAGTTACTCGGGACTAGCGGGGGGGTCGTTCTTC
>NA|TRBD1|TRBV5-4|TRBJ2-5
CASSMTGRIKETQYF
TGTGCCAGCAGCATGACAGGGCGGATTAAAGAGACCCAGTACTTC
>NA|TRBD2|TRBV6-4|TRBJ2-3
CASSLTLAGGLTDTQYF
TGTGCCAGCAGCTTAACACTAGCGGGGGGCCTCACAGATACGCAGTATTTT
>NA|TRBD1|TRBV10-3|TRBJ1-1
CAIERQGHTEAFF
TGTGCCATAGAAAGACAGGGGCACACTGAAGCTTTCTTT
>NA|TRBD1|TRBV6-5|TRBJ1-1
CASSYSVGTDGTEAFF
TGTGCCAGCAGTTACTCAGTAGGGACAGATGGCACTGAAGCTTTCTTT
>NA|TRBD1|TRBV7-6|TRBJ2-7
CASSLVTGPGQGYYEQYF
TGTGCCAGCAGCTTAGTTACGGGACCGGGACAGGGTTACTACGAGCAGTACTTC
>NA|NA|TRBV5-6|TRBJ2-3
CASSLSARTQYF
TGTGCCAGCAGCTTGTCCGCGCGTACGCAGTATTTT
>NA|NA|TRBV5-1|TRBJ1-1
CASSLSLGVNTEAFF
TGCGCCAGCAGCTTATCCCTCGGAGTGAACACTGAAGCTTTCTTT
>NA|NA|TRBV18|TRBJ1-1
CASSRRQEMNTEAFF
TGTGCCAGCTCGCGCCGACAGGAGATGAACACTGAAGCTTTCTTT
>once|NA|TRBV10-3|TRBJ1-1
CAISEAPVAFF
TGTGCCATCAGTGAGGCCCCGGTAGCTTTCTTT
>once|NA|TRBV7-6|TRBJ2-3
CASSLASHTDTQYF
TGTGCCAGCAGCTTAGCTTCCCACACAGATACGCAGTATTTT
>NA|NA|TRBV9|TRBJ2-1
CASSVAGTGYNEQFF
TGTGCCAGCAGCGTAGCTGGGACTGGGTACAATGAGCAGTTCTTC
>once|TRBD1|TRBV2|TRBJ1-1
CASTVGTGVTAFF
TGTGCCAGCACGGTTGGGACAGGGGTCACAGCTTTCTTT
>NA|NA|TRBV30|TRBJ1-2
CAWRNPGTHAGYTF
TGTGCCTGGAGGAACCCCGGGACACACGCCGGCTACACCTTC
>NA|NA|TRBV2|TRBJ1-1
CASSEARSTEAFF
TGTGCCAGCAGTGAAGCGAGGAGCACTGAAGCTTTCTTT
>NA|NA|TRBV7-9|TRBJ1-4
CASSQLSGQLVRDEKLFF
TGTGCCAGCAGCCAACTCTCAGGACAGCTGGTTAGGGATGAAAAACTGTTTTTT
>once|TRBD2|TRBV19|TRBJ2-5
CASSIAGGRQVGQYF
TGTGCCAGTAGTATAGCGGGGGGACGTCAAGTCGGCCAGTACTTC